Listed here are 5 T cell receptor beta chains from one sample, sequenced in a study of T cells in narcolepsy. Repertoires were generated with immunoSEQ multiplex PCR, while TCRdb's copy carries only in-frame clones and drops some. The sample lists tens of thousands of clones; under 90% were seen once. The sequencing input was CD45RA- memory CD4+ T cells from PBMCs. Receptors were obtained from a human donor with narcolepsy.

The chain is built from TRBV5-1 and TRBJ2-1, with D tentatively TRBD2 (7 bases). The germline V gene encodes CDR1 SGHRS and CDR2 YFSETQ. The CDR3 spans 15 residues. V lost 2 bases to trimming and J lost 5 bases, with 14 bases between them. This CDR3 is CASSFGGASNNEQFF. The CDR3 DNA sequence: TGCGCCAGCAGCTTTGGGGGGGCCTCTAACAATGAGCAGTTCTTC.

The gene calls are TRBV19 and TRBJ1-5; no clear D. The V end was cut by 4 bases, the J end by 3 bases, with 10 bases between. The germline gives CDR1 LNHDA, CDR2 SQIVND (reference sequence). The CDR3 is 14 amino acids. The CDR3: CASSRVADNQPQHF. The CDR3 coding sequence is TGTGCCAGTAGTAGGGTCGCGGACAATCAGCCCCAGCATTTT.

This chain connects TRBV5-6 to TRBJ1-1; the D gene is possibly TRBD1 (5 bases). CDR1 is SGHDT, CDR2 YYEEEE, per germline. The ends were cut back, 7 bases at V and 0 bases at J, with 13 bases in the middle. The CDR3 runs 14 residues. The CDR3 sequence is CASAWGSMNTEAFF. DNA for the CDR3: TGTGCCAGCGCATGGGGGAGCATGAACACTGAAGCTTTCTTT.

This chain links TRBV11-2 with TRBJ1-1; possibly TRBD1 for D (5 bases). CDR1 and CDR2 from the germline V gene are SGHAT and FQNNGV. Between the trimmed V and J ends, which lost 3 bases and 2 bases, there was a span of 16 bases. CDR3 length equals 16 residues. The CDR3 DNA sequence: TGTGCCAGCAGCTTGGAATGGGGACGCTCCAACACTGAAGCTTTCTTT. It yields the protein CASSLEWGRSNTEAFF. The entire variable domain, with the rest obtained from reference TRBV11-2 and TRBJ1-1, is as follows: EAGVAQSPRYKIIEKRQSVAFWCNPISGHATLYWYQQILGQGPKLLIQFQNNGVVDDSQLPKDRFSAERLKGVDSTLKIQPAKLEDSAVYLCASSLEWGRSNTEAFFGQGTRLTVV.

The chain joins TRBV4-2 to TRBJ2-7; TRBD1 matches at 7 bases. Trimming cost V 0 bases and J 5 bases; bases outside gene matches: 7. The CDR3 extends over 15 amino acids. Germline CDR1 is LGHNA and CDR2 is YNFKEQ. The chain's CDR3 is CASSQERQGLNEQYF. The CDR3 coding sequence is TGTGCCAGCAGCCAAGAGAGACAGGGATTGAACGAGCAGTACTTC.